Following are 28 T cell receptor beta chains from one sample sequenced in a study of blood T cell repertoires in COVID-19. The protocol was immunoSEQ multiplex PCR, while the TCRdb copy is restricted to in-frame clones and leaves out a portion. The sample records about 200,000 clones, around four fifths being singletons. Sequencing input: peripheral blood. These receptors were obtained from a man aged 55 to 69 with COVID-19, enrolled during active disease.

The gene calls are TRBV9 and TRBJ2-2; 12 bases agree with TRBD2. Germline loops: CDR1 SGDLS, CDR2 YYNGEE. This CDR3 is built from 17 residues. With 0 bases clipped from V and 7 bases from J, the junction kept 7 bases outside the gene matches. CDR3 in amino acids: CASSVAGGLAGNGELFF. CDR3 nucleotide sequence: TGTGCCAGCAGCGTAGCAGGAGGACTAGCGGGAAACGGGGAGCTGTTTTTT.

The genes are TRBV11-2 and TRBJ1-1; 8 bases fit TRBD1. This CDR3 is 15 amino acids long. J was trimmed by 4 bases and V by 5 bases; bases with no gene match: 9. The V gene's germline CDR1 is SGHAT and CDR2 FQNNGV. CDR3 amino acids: CASSPGQGISTEAFF. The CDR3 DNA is TGTGCCAGCAGCCCCGGACAGGGAATTTCCACTGAAGCTTTCTTT.

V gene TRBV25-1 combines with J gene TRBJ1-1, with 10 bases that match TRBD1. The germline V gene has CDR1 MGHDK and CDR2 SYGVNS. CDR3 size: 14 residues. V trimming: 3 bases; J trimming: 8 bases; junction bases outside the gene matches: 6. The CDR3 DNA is TGTGCCAGCAGTGACCTAGGGACAGGGGAAGAAGCTTTCTTT. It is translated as CASSDLGTGEEAFF.

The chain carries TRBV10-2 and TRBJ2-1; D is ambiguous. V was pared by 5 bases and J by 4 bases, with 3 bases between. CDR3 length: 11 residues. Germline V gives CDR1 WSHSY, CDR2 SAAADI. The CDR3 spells CASSPYNEQFF. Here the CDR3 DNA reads TGCGCCAGCAGTCCGTACAATGAGCAGTTCTTC.

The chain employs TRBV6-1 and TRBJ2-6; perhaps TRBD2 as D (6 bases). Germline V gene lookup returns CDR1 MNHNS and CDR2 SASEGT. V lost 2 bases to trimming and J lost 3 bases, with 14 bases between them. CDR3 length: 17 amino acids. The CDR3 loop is CASSEPGMTSGANVLTF. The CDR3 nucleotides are TGTGCCAGCAGTGAACCGGGGATGACTAGTGGGGCCAACGTCCTGACTTTC.

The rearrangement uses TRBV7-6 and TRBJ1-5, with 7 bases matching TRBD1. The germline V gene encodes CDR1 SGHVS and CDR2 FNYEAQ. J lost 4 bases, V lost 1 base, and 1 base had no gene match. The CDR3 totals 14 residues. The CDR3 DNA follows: TGTGCCAGCAGCTTAGAGACAGGGAATCAGCCCCAGCATTTT. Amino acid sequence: CASSLETGNQPQHF.

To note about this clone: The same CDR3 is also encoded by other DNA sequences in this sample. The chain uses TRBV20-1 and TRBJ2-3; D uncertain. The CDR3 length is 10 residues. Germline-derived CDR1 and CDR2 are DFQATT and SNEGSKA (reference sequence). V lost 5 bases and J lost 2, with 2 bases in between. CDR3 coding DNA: TGCAGTGCTCTCACAGATACGCAGTATTTT. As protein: CSALTDTQYF.

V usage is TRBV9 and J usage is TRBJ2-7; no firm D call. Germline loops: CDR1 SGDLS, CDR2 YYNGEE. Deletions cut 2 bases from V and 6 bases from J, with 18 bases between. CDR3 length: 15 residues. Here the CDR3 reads CASSVLSSTSGEQYF. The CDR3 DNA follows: TGTGCCAGCAGCGTCCTCTCAAGTACCTCCGGCGAGCAGTACTTC.

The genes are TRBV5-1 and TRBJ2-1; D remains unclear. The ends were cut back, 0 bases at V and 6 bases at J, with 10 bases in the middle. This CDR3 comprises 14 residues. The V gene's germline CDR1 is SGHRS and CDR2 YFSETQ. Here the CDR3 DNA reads TGCGCCAGCAGCTTGGGGAGAGGCATCAATGAGCAGTTCTTC. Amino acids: CASSLGRGINEQFF.

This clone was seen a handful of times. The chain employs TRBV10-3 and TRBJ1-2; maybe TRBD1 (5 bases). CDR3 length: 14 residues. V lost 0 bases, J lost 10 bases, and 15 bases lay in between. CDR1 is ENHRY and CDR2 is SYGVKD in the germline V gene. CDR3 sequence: CAISESQDNNIYTF. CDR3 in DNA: TGTGCCATCAGTGAGTCCCAGGACAATAACATCTACACCTTC.

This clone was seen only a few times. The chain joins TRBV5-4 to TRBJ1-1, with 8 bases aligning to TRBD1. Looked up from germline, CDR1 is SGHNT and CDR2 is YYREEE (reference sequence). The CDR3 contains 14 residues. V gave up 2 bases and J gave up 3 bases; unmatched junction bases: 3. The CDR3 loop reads CASSFDRGYTEAFF. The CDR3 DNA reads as TGTGCCAGCAGCTTCGACAGGGGCTACACTGAAGCTTTCTTT.

DNA of the CDR3: TGTGCCAGCAGCCAAGGACAGGTGAACACTGAAGCTTTCTTT. This encodes CASSQGQVNTEAFF. This chain connects TRBV3-1 (or the pseudogene TRBV3-2) to TRBJ1-1; TRBD1 is a possible D gene (6 bases). The CDR3 runs 14 residues. Trimming left V 1 base short and J 0 bases short, with 6 bases between. CDR1 and CDR2 (germline): LGHDT, YNNKEL (reference sequence).

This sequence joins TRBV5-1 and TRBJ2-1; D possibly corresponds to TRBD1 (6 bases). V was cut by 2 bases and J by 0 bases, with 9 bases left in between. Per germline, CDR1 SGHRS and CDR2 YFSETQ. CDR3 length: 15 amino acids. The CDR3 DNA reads TGCGCCAGCAGCTTACAGGGTAGCTCCTACAATGAGCAGTTCTTC. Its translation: CASSLQGSSYNEQFF.

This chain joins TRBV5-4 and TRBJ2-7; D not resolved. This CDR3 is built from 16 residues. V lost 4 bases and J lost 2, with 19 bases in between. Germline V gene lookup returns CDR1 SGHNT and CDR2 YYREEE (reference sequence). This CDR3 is CASSTPSSLSAYEQYF. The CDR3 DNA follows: TGTGCCAGCAGCACACCCTCCTCGTTGAGCGCCTACGAGCAGTACTTC.

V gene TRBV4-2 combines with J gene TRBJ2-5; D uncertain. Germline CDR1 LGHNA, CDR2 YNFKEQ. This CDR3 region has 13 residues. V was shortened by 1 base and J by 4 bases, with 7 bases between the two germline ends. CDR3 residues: CASSQAVGETQYF. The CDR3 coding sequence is TGTGCCAGCAGCCAAGCCGTCGGAGAGACCCAGTACTTC.

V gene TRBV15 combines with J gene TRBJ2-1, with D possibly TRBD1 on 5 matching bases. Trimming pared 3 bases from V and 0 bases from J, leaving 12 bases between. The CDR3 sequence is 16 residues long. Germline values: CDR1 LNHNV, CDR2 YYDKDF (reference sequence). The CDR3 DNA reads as TGTGCCACCAGCAGCTCAGGGTTGGGCTCCTACAATGAGCAGTTCTTC. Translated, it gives CATSSSGLGSYNEQFF.

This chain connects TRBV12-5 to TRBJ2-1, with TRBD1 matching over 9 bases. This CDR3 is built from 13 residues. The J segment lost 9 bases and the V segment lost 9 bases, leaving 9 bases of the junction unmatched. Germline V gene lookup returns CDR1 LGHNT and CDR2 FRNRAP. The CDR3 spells CASGTGKAGEQFF. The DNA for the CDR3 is TGTGCTAGCGGGACAGGGAAGGCGGGTGAGCAGTTCTTC.

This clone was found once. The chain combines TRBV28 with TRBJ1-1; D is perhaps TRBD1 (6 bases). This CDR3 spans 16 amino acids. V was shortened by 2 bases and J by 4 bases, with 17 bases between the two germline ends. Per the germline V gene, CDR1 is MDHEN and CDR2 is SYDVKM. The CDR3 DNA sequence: TGTGCCAGCAGTTTAGGCCCGACAGGATTGGGCACTGAAGCTTTCTTT. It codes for CASSLGPTGLGTEAFF.

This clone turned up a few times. The CDR3 sequence: CASSSPGQGDNEQFF. Written as DNA, the CDR3 is TGTGCCAGCAGTTCACCGGGACAGGGGGACAATGAGCAGTTCTTC. The chain employs TRBV28 and TRBJ2-1; 11 positions match TRBD1. Unmatched junction bases numbered 4, after V lost 4 bases and J lost 5 bases. Germline assignment: CDR1 MDHEN and CDR2 SYDVKM. The CDR3 is 15 residues long.

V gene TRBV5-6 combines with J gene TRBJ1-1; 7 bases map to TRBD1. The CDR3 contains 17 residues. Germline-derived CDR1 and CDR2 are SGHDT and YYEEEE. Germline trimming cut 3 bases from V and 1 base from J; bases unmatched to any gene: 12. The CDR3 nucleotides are TGTGCCAGCAGCTCTACGGCGGACAGGACGAGGAACACTGAAGCTTTCTTT. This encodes CASSSTADRTRNTEAFF.

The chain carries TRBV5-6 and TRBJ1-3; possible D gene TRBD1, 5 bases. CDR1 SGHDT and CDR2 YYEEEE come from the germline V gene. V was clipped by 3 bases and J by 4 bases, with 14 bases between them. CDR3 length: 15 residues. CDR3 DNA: TGTGCCAGCAGCTCATTGACAGACCGCGGAAACACCATATATTTT. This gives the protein CASSSLTDRGNTIYF.

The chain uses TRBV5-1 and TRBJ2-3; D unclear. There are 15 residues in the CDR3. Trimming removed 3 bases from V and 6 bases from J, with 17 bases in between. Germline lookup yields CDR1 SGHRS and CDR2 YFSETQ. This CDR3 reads CASSSGSSAGDTQYF. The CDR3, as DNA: TGCGCCAGCAGCTCCGGATCGAGCGCCGGGGATACGCAGTATTTT.

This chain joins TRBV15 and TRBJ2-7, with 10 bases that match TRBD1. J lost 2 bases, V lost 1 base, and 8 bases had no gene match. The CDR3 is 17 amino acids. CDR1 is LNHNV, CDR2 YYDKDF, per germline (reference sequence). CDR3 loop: CATSRVLPGQGTYEQYF. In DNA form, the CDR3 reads TGTGCCACCAGCAGAGTCCTTCCGGGACAGGGGACCTACGAGCAGTACTTC.

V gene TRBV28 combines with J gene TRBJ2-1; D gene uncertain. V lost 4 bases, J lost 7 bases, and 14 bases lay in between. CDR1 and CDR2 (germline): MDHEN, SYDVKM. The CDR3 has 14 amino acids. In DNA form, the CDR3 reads TGTGCCAGCAGTTCTCCCTTTACTCTGAATGAGCAGTTCTTC. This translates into CASSSPFTLNEQFF.

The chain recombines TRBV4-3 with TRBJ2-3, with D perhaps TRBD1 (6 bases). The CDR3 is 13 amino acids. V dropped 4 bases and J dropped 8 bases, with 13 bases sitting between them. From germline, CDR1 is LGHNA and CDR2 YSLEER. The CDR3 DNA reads TGCGCCAGCAGCCCGGACAGCTCCGGTACGCAGTATTTT. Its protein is CASSPDSSGTQYF.

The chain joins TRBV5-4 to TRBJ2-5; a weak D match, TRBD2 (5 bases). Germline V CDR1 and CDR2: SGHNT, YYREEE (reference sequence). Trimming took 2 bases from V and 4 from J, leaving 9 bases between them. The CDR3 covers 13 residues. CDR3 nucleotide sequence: TGTGCCAGCAGCTTACTAGGTGGAGAGACCCAGTACTTC. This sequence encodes CASSLLGGETQYF.

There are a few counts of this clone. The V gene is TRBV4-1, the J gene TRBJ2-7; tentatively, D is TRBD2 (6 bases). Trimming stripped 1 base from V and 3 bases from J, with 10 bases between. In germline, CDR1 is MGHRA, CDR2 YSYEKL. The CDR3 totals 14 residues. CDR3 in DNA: TGCGCCAGCAGCCAAGTTTCTAGCGACTACGAGCAGTACTTC. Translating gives CASSQVSSDYEQYF.

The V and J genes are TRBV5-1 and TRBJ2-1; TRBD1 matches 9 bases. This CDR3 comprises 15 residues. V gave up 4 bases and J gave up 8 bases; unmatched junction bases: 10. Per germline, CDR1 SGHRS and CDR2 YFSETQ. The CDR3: CASSPPGQGLYEQFF. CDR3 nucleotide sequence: TGCGCCAGCAGCCCACCGGGACAGGGTTTGTATGAGCAGTTCTTC.